This T cell receptor (beta chain) comes out of a study of T cell changes during pregnancy in multiple sclerosis. Unmatched junction bases numbered 6, after V lost 4 bases and J lost 5 bases. Germline V gene lookup returns CDR1 KGHSH and CDR2 LQKENI. This CDR3 is 14 amino acids long. Sequencing used immunoSEQ multiplex PCR; TCRdb keeps in-frame clones, though not all of them. The table shows about 40,000 clones, with 90% occurring only once. The sequence was collected from a female donor with multiple sclerosis, enrolled in a pregnancy study. The chain uses TRBV18 and TRBJ2-7; 9 nucleotides line up with TRBD1. The material sequenced was CD4+ T cells from peripheral blood mononuclear cells, taken in the third trimester of pregnancy. The CDR3 reads CASSLTGGRDEQYF. The DNA of the CDR3 is TGTGCCAGCTCACTAACAGGGGGCAGGGACGAGCAGTACTTC.